The T cell receptor beta chain described here comes from a study of shared T cell receptors in the human thymus. This clone was counted a few times. Other DNA sequences of this sample code for an identical CDR3. Produced via immunoSEQ multiplex PCR; TCRdb's table is partial and in-frame only. This sample has more than 550,000 clones; approximately 89% occur once, and the top ten carry roughly 0.0086%. This CDR3 region has 16 residues. Trimming took 3 bases from V and 3 from J; bases not matched to a gene: 9. Germline values: CDR1 SQVTM, CDR2 ANQGSEA. These data were likewise used in another study, on human thymus T cells.

V usage is TRBV29-1 and J usage is TRBJ2-5; 11 bases are a match to TRBD2. The receptor was isolated from a boy younger than two with a congenital heart defect. Sequencing was carried out using thymocytes. As DNA, the CDR3 is TGCAGCGTTGAGGTAGCGGGGGGGCAGTTGGAAGAGACCCAGTACTTC. Its translation is CSVEVAGGQLEETQYF.